Listed below are T cell receptor beta chains from one sample, sequenced in a study of blood T cell repertoires in COVID-19. The protocol was immunoSEQ multiplex PCR, while the TCRdb copy is restricted to in-frame clones and leaves out a portion. The sample lists roughly 180,000 clones; approximately 90% were seen once. Sequencing used peripheral blood. The receptors here all came from a man aged 65 to 79 with active or convalescent COVID-19. Each CDR3 is given with its conserved first and last residue. Fields, in order: V gene, clone size, J gene, CDR3 protein. Size values are once, few and many counts, or a class for expanded clones, and some rows have none.

>TRBV12-3/TRBV12-4|-|TRBJ2-2
CASSFYPGELFF
>TRBV28|-|TRBJ1-5
CASSFGGVNQPQHF
>TRBV14|-|TRBJ2-5
CATPRRGTSGKETQYF
>TRBV9|-|TRBJ2-7
CASSRRQGTTYEQYF
>TRBV7-2|-|TRBJ1-1
CASSLAAGPYTEAFF
>TRBV5-5|-|TRBJ1-1
CASSLAGEAFF
>TRBV28|-|TRBJ2-1
CASSVPGLGSNNEQFF
>TRBV20-1|-|TRBJ1-2
CSARTGSGYTF
>TRBV28|-|TRBJ1-3
CASRNSDPPSGNTIYF
>TRBV15|-|TRBJ1-4
CATSPGFEEKLFF
>TRBV10-1|-|TRBJ1-5
CARGQGKQPQHF
>TRBV11-2|-|TRBJ1-1
CASSLERGLNTEAFF
>TRBV2|-|TRBJ2-4
CASRGDGKNIQYF
>TRBV5-1|-|TRBJ2-2
CASSLVLAGVGELFF
>TRBV5-4|-|TRBJ2-5
CASSLSGLAGVQETQYF
>TRBV5-4|-|TRBJ2-1
CASSTGLGSLNNEQFF
>TRBV6-2/TRBV6-3|-|TRBJ2-5
CASSYLRRGETQYF
>TRBV19|few|TRBJ1-1
CASSTASNTEAFF
>TRBV10-3|-|TRBJ2-7
CAIRLAGTYEQYF
>TRBV4-2|few|TRBJ2-7
CASSQDRQGAGYEQYF
>TRBV6-6|-|TRBJ2-1
CASNLGLSYNEQFF
>TRBV30|-|TRBJ2-3
CAWSPGLAGGADTQYF
>TRBV5-1|-|TRBJ2-1
CASSFTFAYNEQFF
>TRBV6-2/TRBV6-3|-|TRBJ2-7
CASSLNYEQYF
>TRBV5-1|-|TRBJ2-5
CASSFLAGGQETQYF
>TRBV2|-|TRBJ1-1
CASSEAGWGTGLTEAFF
>TRBV7-2|-|TRBJ2-1
CASSQSSGLRGVQFF
>TRBV10-3|-|TRBJ2-7
CAIRTAGSYEQYF
>TRBV4-3|-|TRBJ1-4
CASSRALSTGRDEKLFF
>TRBV5-1|-|TRBJ2-2
CASQTSGTNTGELFF
>TRBV28|-|TRBJ1-2
CASSPAGSGGYTF
>TRBV7-2|once|TRBJ2-3
CASSPRQGGTDTQYF
>TRBV7-9|-|TRBJ2-3
CASKAGASTDTQYF
>TRBV28|-|TRBJ1-3
CASSPRDRPPGNTIYF
>TRBV4-3|-|TRBJ2-1
CASSKQGAGGIGEQFF
>TRBV19|-|TRBJ1-2
CASSIGQGSSIYYGYTF
>TRBV6-2/TRBV6-3|-|TRBJ2-5
CASSHGQGIVETQYF
>TRBV5-6|-|TRBJ1-5
CASSLGGGQPQHF
>TRBV19|once|TRBJ1-5
CASSQGNQPQHF
>TRBV6-5|-|TRBJ1-1
CASSGGYGSTEAFF
>TRBV5-1|-|TRBJ2-7
CASSLIGQAYEQYF
>TRBV9|-|TRBJ2-2
CASSVEAGPTGELFF
>TRBV6-5|-|TRBJ2-1
CASSRDRVLNEQFF
>TRBV28|-|TRBJ1-3
CASSGGGLGNTIYF
>TRBV19|-|TRBJ1-6
CASSTTYTGPPLHF
>TRBV18|-|TRBJ1-4
CASSPGAALNEKLFF
>TRBV19|few|TRBJ1-2
CASTTGGAVYGYTF
>TRBV11-2|-|TRBJ2-5
CASRGGGTQYF
>TRBV5-5|-|TRBJ2-5
CASSSRQGYQETQYF
>TRBV6-1|-|TRBJ1-6
CASSEVQPNSPLHF
>TRBV10-3|-|TRBJ1-1
CAISEDGDRVSAFF
>TRBV5-1|-|TRBJ2-3
CASSLVRDTQYF
>TRBV2|-|TRBJ2-7
CANLGSETYEQYF
>TRBV3-1/TRBV3-2|-|TRBJ2-3
CASSPLDREGSDTQYF
>TRBV12-3/TRBV12-4|-|TRBJ2-1
CASSRLNEQFF
>TRBV6-1|-|TRBJ2-3
CASSEGGGLLDTQYF
>TRBV10-3|-|TRBJ1-4
CATSPGDGLF